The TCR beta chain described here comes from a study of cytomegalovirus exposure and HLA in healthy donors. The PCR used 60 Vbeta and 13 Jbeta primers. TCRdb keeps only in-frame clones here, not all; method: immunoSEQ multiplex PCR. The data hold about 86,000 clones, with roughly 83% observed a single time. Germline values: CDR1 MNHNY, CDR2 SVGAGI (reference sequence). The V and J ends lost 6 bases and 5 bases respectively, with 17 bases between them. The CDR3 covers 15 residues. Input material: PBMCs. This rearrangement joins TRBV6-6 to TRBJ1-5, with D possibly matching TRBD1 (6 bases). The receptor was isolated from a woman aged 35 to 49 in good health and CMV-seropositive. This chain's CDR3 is CASSHRESTDQPQHF. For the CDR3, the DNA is TGTGCCAGCAGCCACAGGGAGAGTACGGATCAGCCCCAGCATTTT.